This TCR beta chain appears in the sequencing data of a study of T-cell reconstitution after alpha-beta-depleted transplantation in children. The study's findings and limits: Two months or so post-transplant, alpha-beta T cells reportedly derived from several hundred expanded graft clones. Recipient T cells and thymic progenitors that survived were the source of the high TCRbeta diversity seen at day 60 in some patients.

CDR1 SGHAT and CDR2 FQNNGV come from the germline V gene. The V segment lost 0 bases and the J segment 4 bases; nucleotides outside the gene matches: 11. This CDR3 is built from 18 residues. The table lists this clonotype with a few counts. Its antigen is still unknown. TCRbeta library preparation incorporated unique molecular identifiers. TCRdb redid the calling of the PCR reads with MiXCR, one entry per CDR3 protein. The sample has hundreds of thousands of distinct CDR3 sequences; around a sixth are singletons. The rearrangement uses TRBV11-2 and TRBJ2-1; 8 nucleotides match TRBD2. Material: PBMCs, mostly from graft donor cells, obtained 360 days after TCRalphabeta/CD19-depleted stem cell transplant. The origin of this receptor is a male patient aged 2-9 years who had a stem cell transplant for acute lymphoblastic leukemia, so the T cells may come from the graft donor. CDR3 DNA: TGTGCCAGCAGCTTAGATCCCCCGGCTAGCGGGCTATACAATGAGCAGTTCTTC. It translates to CASSLDPPASGLYNEQFF.